This entry lists 28 T cell receptor beta chains sequenced from one sample in a study of type 1 regulatory T cells. TCRdb called the reads again in MiXCR, with one record for every CDR3 protein. This sample has 20,000 to 30,000 distinct CDR3 sequences, with roughly two thirds found just once. Their target antigens are unknown. The sequencing sample was made of cultured T cells, either the whole culture or a sorted T cell fraction (not recorded which). Documented subset: Tr1-enriched cell product generated in vitro against host alloantigens. These receptors were collected from a human donor in good health.

This clonotype is labeled as medium-sized. V usage is TRBV5-1 and J usage is TRBJ2-7; the match to TRBD1 covers 9 bases. This CDR3 spans 15 amino acids. The trim removed 4 bases at V and 4 bases at J, leaving 9 bases unmatched. The germline CDR1 and CDR2 sequences are SGHRS and YFSETQ. The CDR3 is CASSLWTGDQYEQYF. The DNA for the CDR3 is TGCGCCAGCAGCCTATGGACAGGGGATCAATACGAGCAGTACTTC.

The chain employs TRBV6-1 and TRBJ2-5; TRBD2 matches 12 bases. V lost 6 bases, J lost 5 bases, and 10 bases stayed unmatched. CDR1 is MNHNS, CDR2 SASEGT, per germline. This CDR3 has 16 amino acids. DNA for the CDR3: TGTGCCAGCAGGTCTAGCGGGGGGGCCTTGATGGAGACCCAGTACTTC. Amino acids: CASRSSGGALMETQYF.

A remark on this clonotype: An end of the junction differs from the germline gene, which may be a read error. The chain has TRBV7-2 and TRBJ2-2; 8 bases fit TRBD2. Germline V gene data show CDR1 as SGHTA and CDR2 as FQGNSA. The CDR3 runs to 14 residues. The CDR3 bases are TGTGCCAGCAGCCCCGGGGGGGCCACCGGGGAGCTGTTTTTC. Its translation is CASSPGGATGELFF.

This clonotype has just a few counts. The chain uses TRBV18 and TRBJ1-1; D gene unclear. The CDR3 covers 15 residues. Trimming shortened V by 3 bases and J by 0 bases, and 11 bases separated the two germline ends. The germline gives CDR1 KGHSH, CDR2 LQKENI. CDR3 sequence: CASSPTEGMNTEAFF. The CDR3 DNA reads as TGTGCCAGCTCACCGACCGAAGGAATGAACACTGAAGCTTTCTTT.

The chain carries TRBV5-1 and TRBJ2-5, with 8 bases aligning to TRBD2. Germline V gene data show CDR1 as SGHRS and CDR2 as YFSETQ. The CDR3 spans 15 residues. The ends lost 0 bases at V and 3 bases at J; junction bases unmatched: 4. In DNA, the CDR3 is TGCGCCAGCAGCTTGGAGGGGACTAGGAAAGAGACCCAGTACTTC. It yields the protein CASSLEGTRKETQYF.

The chain uses TRBV19 and TRBJ1-1; TRBD1 might be the D (5 bases). Germline CDR1 and CDR2: LNHDA and SQIVND (reference sequence). V dropped 10 bases and J dropped 1 base, with 22 bases sitting between them. The CDR3 loop spans 16 amino acids. DNA for the CDR3: TGTGCCACGTCCGGAGCCAGGGCAGTCCCGAACACTGAAGCTTTCTTT. Translating it yields CATSGARAVPNTEAFF.

J is TRBJ1-1 and V is TRBV3-1; D gene ambiguous. Between the trimmed V and J ends, which lost 4 bases and 2 bases, there was a span of 17 bases. Per the germline V gene, CDR1 is LGHDT and CDR2 is YNNKEL (reference sequence). The CDR3 spans 16 residues. CDR3 sequence reads: CASSRGGSGINTEAFF. CDR3 sequence (DNA): TGTGCCAGCAGCCGCGGAGGGTCAGGAATTAACACTGAAGCTTTCTTT.

This chain uses TRBV5-1 with TRBJ1-1, with TRBD1 matching over 7 bases. The CDR3 sequence is 15 residues long. CDR1 SGHRS and CDR2 YFSETQ come from the germline V gene. The J segment lost 6 bases and the V segment lost 0 bases, leaving 8 bases of the junction unmatched. The CDR3 bases are TGCGCCAGCAGCTTGGTTCGACAGGGTCTCGCTGAAGCTTTCTTT. Translation gives CASSLVRQGLAEAFF. Full variable domain (rest looked up from reference TRBV5-1 and TRBJ1-1): KAGVTQTPRYLIKTRGQQVTLSCSPISGHRSVSWYQQTPGQGLQFLFEYFSETQRNKGNFPGRFSGRQFSNSRSEMNVSTLELGDSALYLCASSLVRQGLAEAFFGQGTRLTVV.

The chain carries TRBV18 and TRBJ2-1; D is perhaps TRBD2 (7 bases). The V end was cut by 8 bases, the J end by 8 bases, with 19 bases between. CDR1 and CDR2 (germline): KGHSH, LQKENI. The CDR3 spans 14 residues. The CDR3 reads CASAAGGPFDEQFF. CDR3 nucleotide sequence: TGTGCCAGCGCCGCCGGGGGGCCGTTCGATGAGCAGTTCTTC.

The J gene is TRBJ2-5, the V gene TRBV18; a weak D match, TRBD1 (6 bases). Germline V gene data show CDR1 as KGHSH and CDR2 as LQKENI. CDR3 length: 13 amino acids. V gave up 2 bases and J gave up 4 bases, with 8 bases separating them. CDR3 protein: CASSPTGPETQYF. The DNA of the CDR3 is TGTGCCAGCTCACCAACAGGGCCAGAGACCCAGTACTTC.

The genes are TRBV6-2 or TRBV6-3 and TRBJ1-2; 7 nucleotides match TRBD1. The CDR3 runs 15 residues. Germline CDR1 reads MNHEY; CDR2 reads SVGEGT. V gave up 8 bases and J gave up 5 bases; unmatched junction bases: 14. In DNA, the CDR3 is TGTGCCAGCGCGGACGGCGGGACAGCGGGATATGGCTACACCTTC. Its translation: CASADGGTAGYGYTF.

In this sample, this clonotype turned up a few times. The V and J genes are TRBV7-9 and TRBJ2-3, with D possibly being TRBD1 (6 bases). This CDR3 has 15 residues. Per germline, CDR1 SEHNR and CDR2 FQNEAQ (reference sequence). Deletions cut 5 bases from V and 2 bases from J, with 14 bases between. As DNA, the CDR3 is TGTGCCAGCAGCGGACGACAGGTGATCACAGATACGCAGTATTTT. This encodes CASSGRQVITDTQYF.

The chain uses TRBV5-1 and TRBJ2-7; 12 bases are shared with TRBD1. The germline V gene has CDR1 SGHRS and CDR2 YFSETQ. V was pared by 0 bases and J by 6 bases, with 4 bases of the junction left unmatched. This CDR3 region has 15 residues. The CDR3 loop reads CASSLEGQGAREQYF. The CDR3, as DNA: TGCGCCAGCAGCTTGGAGGGACAGGGGGCGCGCGAGCAGTACTTC.

The chain carries TRBV18 and TRBJ2-6, with D maybe TRBD2 (6 bases). This CDR3 is built from 17 residues. Trimming took 4 bases from V and 2 from J, leaving 15 bases between them. The germline V gene has CDR1 KGHSH and CDR2 LQKENI. The CDR3 nucleotides read TGTGCCAGCTCACAAGGGGCGCGGGGAGCTGGGGCCAACGTCCTGACTTTC. This sequence encodes CASSQGARGAGANVLTF.

The count of this clonotype is one. V is TRBV7-9 and J is TRBJ2-5; 10 bases match TRBD2. With V trimmed by 6 bases and J by 5 bases, 3 bases remained unmatched. The CDR3 is 13 amino acids. Germline V CDR1 and CDR2: SEHNR, FQNEAQ (reference sequence). The DNA for the CDR3 is TGTGCCAGCAGGGGACTAGCGTATGAGACCCAGTACTTC. It codes for CASRGLAYETQYF.

The V and J genes are TRBV4-3 and TRBJ1-2, with a possible D match to TRBD1 (6 bases). This CDR3 is 15 amino acids long. Between the trimmed V and J ends, which lost 2 bases and 8 bases, there was a span of 18 bases. Germline lookup yields CDR1 LGHNA and CDR2 YSLEER. In DNA form, the CDR3 reads TGCGCCAGCAGCCAAAATACAGGGTCCCCTCGGGGCTACACCTTC. It translates to CASSQNTGSPRGYTF.

The chain uses TRBV9 and TRBJ2-2; D gene unclear. Per germline, CDR1 SGDLS and CDR2 YYNGEE. The CDR3 consists of 15 residues. V shed 1 base and J shed 1 base, with 8 bases lying between them. The CDR3 here is CASSVTTGNTGELFF. The CDR3 region has the DNA TGTGCCAGCAGCGTAACAACGGGGAACACCGGGGAGCTGTTTTTT.

About this clonotype: Mismatch with germline at one junction end may stem from a read error. The chain has TRBV20-1 and TRBJ1-1; no firm D call. The CDR3 runs 13 residues. Germline V CDR1 and CDR2: DFQATT, SNEGSKA (reference sequence). CDR3 DNA sequence: TGCAGTGCTAGAGATGTAAAGGCCCCTGAAGCTTTTTTT. It is translated as CSARDVKAPEAFF.

The chain recombines TRBV4-1 with TRBJ1-2; no clear D. Deletions cut 5 bases from V and 8 bases from J, with 9 bases between. Germline CDR1 and CDR2: MGHRA and YSYEKL. This CDR3 has 11 amino acids. The CDR3 DNA sequence: TGCGCCAGCAGCGGTTGGAGGGGCTACACCTTC. It is translated as CASSGWRGYTF.

The chain employs TRBV6-1 and TRBJ2-1; TRBD1 might be the D (5 bases). V was trimmed by 2 bases and J by 4 bases, leaving 12 bases between them. Germline lookup yields CDR1 MNHNS and CDR2 SASEGT. CDR3 length: 15 residues. The CDR3 sequence is CASSEWFRAYNEQFF. CDR3 coding DNA: TGTGCCAGCAGTGAATGGTTCAGGGCATACAATGAGCAGTTCTTC.

The V and J genes are TRBV4-2 and TRBJ1-2; D perhaps matches TRBD1 (5 bases). CDR1 is LGHNA and CDR2 is YNFKEQ in the germline V gene. With 0 bases removed from V and 4 bases from J, the gap between germline ends came to 12 bases. The CDR3 runs to 15 residues. The CDR3 DNA is TGTGCCAGCAGCCAAGAGAAGACGGGGGGCTATGGCTACACCTTC. It codes for CASSQEKTGGYGYTF.

This clonotype was found once. The chain joins TRBV5-3 to TRBJ2-1; 7 positions match TRBD2. TRBV5-3 is known as an ORF, though its function is uncertain. The CDR3 sequence is 15 residues long. V shed 0 bases and J 5 bases; nucleotides not matched to a gene: 5. Here the CDR3 reads CARSLAGDYDNEQFF. The CDR3 DNA reads as TGTGCCAGAAGCTTGGCGGGGGACTACGACAATGAGCAGTTCTTC.

The V call is TRBV19, the J call TRBJ2-5, with 14 bases identical to TRBD2. The J segment lost 2 bases and the V segment lost 4 bases, leaving 0 bases of the junction unmatched. The CDR3 consists of 15 residues. Germline CDR1 is LNHDA and CDR2 is SQIVND (reference sequence). This CDR3 reads CASSRLAGGQETQYF. The CDR3 nucleotides read TGTGCCAGTAGTAGACTAGCGGGGGGGCAAGAGACCCAGTACTTC.

This chain joins TRBV29-1 and TRBJ1-1; 7 bases are a match to TRBD1. V shed 3 bases and J 1 base; nucleotides not matched to a gene: 8. The CDR3 is made up of 15 amino acids. The V gene's germline CDR1 is SQVTM and CDR2 ANQGSEA. CDR3 bases: TGCAGCGTTGAGGCACAGGGGTCGGGGAACACTGAAGCTTTCTTT. Encoded protein: CSVEAQGSGNTEAFF.

The chain uses TRBV20-1 and TRBJ2-2; 7 nucleotides line up with TRBD1. V lost 4 bases and J lost 1; bases outside the gene matches: 0. Germline-derived CDR1 and CDR2 are DFQATT and SNEGSKA (reference sequence). The CDR3 has 13 amino acids. The chain's CDR3 is CSATGGNTGELFF. The DNA of the CDR3 is TGCAGTGCTACAGGGGGGAACACCGGGGAGCTGTTTTTT.

This clonotype was seen a handful of times. The chain carries TRBV20-1 and TRBJ2-1; D may be TRBD2 (7 bases). CDR1 DFQATT and CDR2 SNEGSKA come from the germline V gene (reference sequence). This CDR3 is 16 amino acids long. V was cut by 6 bases and J by 0 bases, with 18 bases left in between. For the CDR3, the DNA is TGCAGTGCCCAAGGAGGGGGGGCCAGCTCCTACAATGAGCAGTTCTTC. It codes for CSAQGGGASSYNEQFF.

The rearrangement links TRBV27 to TRBJ1-1, with 7 bases that match TRBD1. The germline V gene encodes CDR1 MNHEY and CDR2 SMNVEV (reference sequence). The CDR3 has 13 residues. Losses at the gene ends were 7 bases for V and 1 base for J; bases not matched to a gene: 3. Here the CDR3 DNA reads TGTGCCAGCACCGACAGGGCGAACACTGAAGCTTTCTTT. Its protein is CASTDRANTEAFF.

This sequence joins TRBV5-1 and TRBJ1-6; 9 bases fit TRBD1. V shed 7 bases, J shed 8 bases, and the junction held 4 bases outside the gene matches. The CDR3 has 13 residues. In germline, CDR1 is SGHRS, CDR2 YFSETQ. In DNA form, the CDR3 reads TGCGCCAGCGGCCGGGACAGGGATTCACCCCTCCACTTT. This sequence encodes CASGRDRDSPLHF.